Detailed here is one TCR beta chain. Antigen specificity is unknown. Primers for the PCR totalled 60 Vbeta and 13 Jbeta. Measured with immunoSEQ multiplex PCR; TCRdb has only the in-frame clones, and not every one. Here the sample spans 150,000 to 200,000 clones, about three quarters being singletons. This specimen belongs to a study of cytomegalovirus exposure and HLA in healthy donors. Overall study: Findings of an earlier analysis included some 110 million unique TCR beta sequences from some 190 million T cells. The early release's HLA-typed donors yielded 78 million or so unique TCRs.

The junction had 7 bases not matched to a gene; V was cut back by 0 bases and J by 7 bases. The CDR3 is 17 amino acids. Germline V gives CDR1 SGDLS, CDR2 YYNGEE. The study's findings and limits: Later work found that TCR association rates differed between HLA loci; DRB1 had the most and HLA-C the fewest. Reports showed the classifier diagnosing cytomegalovirus status with high specificity and sensitivity.

The clonotype comes from a woman between 35 and 50 years old in good health and CMV-seronegative. Sequenced sample: PBMCs. This chain uses TRBV9 with TRBJ2-1; TRBD2 aligns across 13 bases. Here the CDR3 reads CASSVATGLAGLNEQFF. CDR3 sequence (DNA): TGTGCCAGCAGCGTAGCTACGGGACTAGCGGGGCTTAATGAGCAGTTCTTC.